These 9 T cell receptor beta chains originate from one sample sequenced in a study of OX40 agonist ivuxolimab in advanced cancers. Here immunoSEQ multiplex PCR was the method, and the copy in TCRdb shows in-frame clones only, minus some. The sample lists more than 65,000 clones, approximately 89% seen once, with over 0.55% in the top ten. The sequencing used CD4+ or CD8+ T cells sorted from blood, collected in a trial of the OX40 agonist ivuxolimab. The receptor source for this set is an adult with an advanced solid tumor such as melanoma, head and neck, liver or kidney cancer.

The genes are TRBV28 and TRBJ1-5; D gene ambiguous. Trimming removed 5 bases from V and 5 bases from J, with 10 bases in between. The CDR3 runs to 13 residues. Germline CDR1 MDHEN, CDR2 SYDVKM. CDR3 sequence: CASSPVTDQPQHF. The CDR3 bases are TGTGCCAGCAGTCCCGTCACAGATCAGCCCCAGCATTTT.

The chain links TRBV18 to TRBJ2-7; 9 nucleotides line up with TRBD1. Germline V lookup: CDR1 KGHSH, CDR2 LQKENI. The CDR3 runs 13 residues. The trim removed 6 bases at V and 9 bases at J, leaving 9 bases unmatched. The CDR3 sequence: CASSLRDRDRQYF. In DNA form, the CDR3 reads TGTGCCAGCTCCCTCCGGGACAGGGATAGGCAGTACTTC.

The chain combines TRBV15 with TRBJ2-7; a possible D gene is TRBD2 (6 bases). Germline lookup yields CDR1 LNHNV and CDR2 YYDKDF (reference sequence). V shed 3 bases and J shed 1 base, with 13 bases lying between them. This CDR3 has 15 amino acids. The CDR3 protein is CATSSGGAGSYEQYF. The CDR3 DNA reads TGTGCCACCAGCAGCGGAGGGGCGGGATCCTACGAGCAGTACTTC.

CDR3 DNA sequence: TGTGCCAGTAGTACGCTCGAGGCAGGAACCGGGGAGCTGTTTTTT. It encodes CASSTLEAGTGELFF. J is TRBJ2-2 and V is TRBV19, with D unclear. The V gene's germline CDR1 is LNHDA and CDR2 SQIVND (reference sequence). Trimming stripped 4 bases from V and 5 bases from J, with 14 bases between. The CDR3 runs to 15 residues.

This sequence joins TRBV19 and TRBJ1-1; maybe TRBD1 (5 bases). Trimming removed 3 bases at V and 9 bases at J, with 11 bases between. The length of the CDR3 is 12 residues. Germline loops: CDR1 LNHDA, CDR2 SQIVND (reference sequence). CDR3 coding DNA: TGTGCCAGTAGTATCCCCCCAGGGAAAGCTTTCTTT. It specifies CASSIPPGKAFF.

This chain uses TRBV7-8 with TRBJ2-7, with TRBD1 identical over 9 bases. Germline CDR1 is SGHVS and CDR2 is FQNEAQ. The CDR3 is 16 amino acids. The ends lost 5 bases at V and 5 bases at J; junction bases unmatched: 13. The CDR3 sequence is CASSATGGGRTHEQYF. The DNA of the CDR3 is TGTGCCAGCAGCGCTACAGGGGGCGGTAGAACTCACGAGCAGTACTTC.

The rearrangement uses TRBV7-3 and TRBJ2-3; D may be TRBD2 (7 bases). The CDR3 length is 15 residues. The germline V and J ends were trimmed by 5 bases and 0 bases, with 12 bases remaining between them. Germline V gene sequence: CDR1 SGHTA, CDR2 FQGTGA. DNA of the CDR3: TGTGCCAGCAGCCCTCGGGGGGCTAGCACAGATACGCAGTATTTT. Its translation: CASSPRGASTDTQYF.

This rearrangement joins TRBV18 to TRBJ1-5; D is ambiguous. The germline V gene encodes CDR1 KGHSH and CDR2 LQKENI. Trimming stripped 3 bases from V and 1 base from J, with 10 bases between. CDR3 length: 15 amino acids. The CDR3 nucleotides are TGTGCCAGCTCACCCGAAATCATCAGCAATCAGCCCCAGCATTTT. Its translation: CASSPEIISNQPQHF.

This rearrangement joins TRBV5-4 to TRBJ1-3; possibly TRBD1 for D (5 bases). This CDR3 spans 14 amino acids. CDR1 SGHNT and CDR2 YYREEE come from the germline V gene (reference sequence). The V and J ends lost 4 bases and 4 bases respectively, with 12 bases between them. CDR3 protein: CASSTGTVGNTIYF. DNA of the CDR3: TGTGCCAGCAGCACCGGGACCGTCGGAAACACCATATATTTT.